Listed below are T cell receptor beta chains from one sample, sequenced in a study of T cell repertoires in cytomegalovirus infection. TCRdb redid the calling of the reads with MiXCR, one entry per CDR3 protein. This sample carries roughly 340,000 distinct CDR3 sequences, 25% to 30% of them seen once, and the ten largest clones take roughly 20%. These receptors have no known antigen. Sequencing used cultured PBMCs, obtained from culture after CMV antigen stimulation. The receptors were sampled from a human donor in good health (CMV status not recorded). Some clones in this sample may be carry-over from other donors' samples. Both conserved end residues are part of each CDR3. The order of the fields is D gene, J gene, clone size, V gene, CDR3 DNA, CDR3 protein. D genes are given only for firm matches. Clone size, where shown, is once, few, many, or a class for clones that have expanded.

NA,TRBJ2-7,NA,TRBV7-9,TGTGCCAGCAGCCTGATGGACAGTCCCTTCTACGAGCAGTACTTC,CASSLMDSPFYEQYF
NA,TRBJ2-1,few,TRBV15,TGTGCCACCAGCAGAGATCGGGGGGCGAGCTACAATGAGCAGTTCTTC,CATSRDRGASYNEQFF
NA,TRBJ1-5,few,TRBV6-1,TGTGCCAGCAGGCTGACAGACGTCTGGTCTAATCAGCCCCAGCATTTT,CASRLTDVWSNQPQHF
TRBD1,TRBJ2-5,NA,TRBV7-9,TGTGCCAGCAGCCCGAGGTCTACAGGGGGCGGGGAGACCCAGTACTTC,CASSPRSTGGGETQYF
TRBD1,TRBJ1-5,few,TRBV10-1,TGCGCCAGCAGGATGACAGGGGGTAAATTTCTGGGGAGCAATCAGCCCCAGCATTTT,CASRMTGGKFLGSNQPQHF
NA,TRBJ2-7,NA,TRBV5-4,TGTGCCAGCAGTTTACAGGTCCTCAACGAGCAGTACTTC,CASSLQVLNEQYF
NA,TRBJ2-3,NA,TRBV24-1,TGTGCCACCAGTGATTTGGGCACAGATACGCAGTATTTT,CATSDLGTDTQYF
TRBD1,TRBJ1-2,NA,TRBV7-6,TGTGCCAGCAGACAAGACAGGGTTTATGGCTACACCTTC,CASRQDRVYGYTF
NA,TRBJ2-1,few,TRBV20-1,TGCAGTGCCCCGGCCGGAGGCTACAATGAGCAGTTCTTC,CSAPAGGYNEQFF
TRBD2,TRBJ2-1,NA,TRBV7-4,TGTGTCAGCAGCTTAGCGGGAGACACCTACAATGAGCAGTTCTTC,CVSSLAGDTYNEQFF
NA,TRBJ2-7,NA,TRBV15,TGTGCCACCAGCAGAGATAAGGCTAGCCGCGCCTACGAGCAGTACTTC,CATSRDKASRAYEQYF
NA,TRBJ1-5,NA,TRBV19,TGTGCCAGTAGTATCGTGGAGGTTAATCAGCCCCAGCATTTT,CASSIVEVNQPQHF
NA,TRBJ1-1,few,TRBV7-8,TGTGCCAGCAGCTTATTGCTGGGGACTGAAGCTTTCTTT,CASSLLLGTEAFF
TRBD1,TRBJ1-1,NA,TRBV5-5,TGTGCCAGCAGCCCGCAGGGGGCCCCTGAAGCTTTCTTT,CASSPQGAPEAFF
TRBD1,TRBJ1-5,NA,TRBV10-3,TGTGCCATCAGTGACCATGACAGGGGTAATCAGCCCCAGCATTTT,CAISDHDRGNQPQHF
NA,TRBJ2-4,few,TRBV5-1,TGCGCCAGCAGCACGCAGGGAGGCGACAAAAACATTCAGTACTTC,CASSTQGGDKNIQYF
TRBD1,TRBJ1-4,NA,TRBV28,TGTGCCAGCAGTCGGGACAGGTTGGGTGAAAAACTGTTTTTT,CASSRDRLGEKLFF
TRBD1,TRBJ2-7,NA,TRBV7-8,TGTGCCAGCAGCTTGCAAACAGGGGAGTCCTACGAGCAGTACTTC,CASSLQTGESYEQYF
NA,TRBJ2-7,NA,TRBV15,TGTGCCACCAGCAGAGTGGACCCCTTAGACTACGAGCAGTACTTC,CATSRVDPLDYEQYF
NA,TRBJ1-5,NA,TRBV12-5,TGTGCTAGTGCCGCTTTCGGGATTTCTAGCAATCAGCCCCAGCATTTT,CASAAFGISSNQPQHF
TRBD1,TRBJ1-1,NA,TRBV19,TGTGCCAGTAGAGGGGGCTTGGCTGAAGCTTTCTTT,CASRGGLAEAFF
TRBD2,TRBJ2-5,NA,TRBV7-9,TGTGCCAGCAGCTTCCATCGGACTAGCGGGCAAGAGACCCAGTACTTC,CASSFHRTSGQETQYF
NA,TRBJ2-1,many,TRBV7-8,TGTGCCAGCAGCTTAGCGATCTATCGCCACAATGAGCAGTTCTTC,CASSLAIYRHNEQFF
NA,TRBJ2-1,few,TRBV28,TGTGCCAGCAGGCCAAGGCAGGTTAGGGGGGCCATTCATGAGCAGTTCTTC,CASRPRQVRGAIHEQFF
NA,TRBJ1-2,few,TRBV5-4,TGTGCCAGCAGTTCCCGGTGGGAGCTCTATGGCTACACCTTC,CASSSRWELYGYTF
TRBD2,TRBJ2-1,NA,TRBV7-2,TGTGCCAGCAGCTTATCCGCAGGCGGGGGCTACAATGAGCAGTTCTTC,CASSLSAGGGYNEQFF
TRBD1,TRBJ2-7,few,TRBV15,TGTGCCACCAGCGAGGGGACAGGCACTTCCGAGCAGTACTTC,CATSEGTGTSEQYF